This T cell receptor (beta chain) stems from a study of blood T cell repertoires in COVID-19. Study-wide context: The analysed material was cDNA or gDNA that came from T cells, B-cell-depleted T cells, or PBMCs.

Germline lookup yields CDR1 PRHDT and CDR2 FYEKMQ (reference sequence). The CDR3 consists of 16 residues. V lost 5 bases and J lost 3, with 17 bases in between. TCRdb's table, derived via immunoSEQ multiplex PCR, lists solely in-frame clones and lacks some. This sample carries about 410,000 clones, roughly 90% of them seen once, and the ten largest clones take over 1.1%. V and J are TRBV13 and TRBJ2-1; possibly TRBD1 for D (6 bases). Sequencing was done on a sample of peripheral blood. This TCR was sampled from a young woman with active or convalescent COVID-19. The DNA of the CDR3 is TGTGCCAGCAGCCCCTGGACAGTCTCGGACTACAATGAGCAGTTCTTC. As protein: CASSPWTVSDYNEQFF.